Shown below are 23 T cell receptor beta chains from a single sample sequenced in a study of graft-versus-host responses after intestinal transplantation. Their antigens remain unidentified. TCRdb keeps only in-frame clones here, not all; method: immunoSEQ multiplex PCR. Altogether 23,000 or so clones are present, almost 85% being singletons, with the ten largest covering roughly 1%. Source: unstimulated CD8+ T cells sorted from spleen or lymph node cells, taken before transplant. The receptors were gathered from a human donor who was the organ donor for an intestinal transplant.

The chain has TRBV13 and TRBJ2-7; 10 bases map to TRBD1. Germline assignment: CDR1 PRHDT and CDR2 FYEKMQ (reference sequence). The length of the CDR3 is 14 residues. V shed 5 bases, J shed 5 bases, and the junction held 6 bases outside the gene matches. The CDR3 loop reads CASSARDRGNEQYF. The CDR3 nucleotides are TGTGCCAGCAGCGCTCGGGACAGGGGTAACGAGCAGTACTTC.

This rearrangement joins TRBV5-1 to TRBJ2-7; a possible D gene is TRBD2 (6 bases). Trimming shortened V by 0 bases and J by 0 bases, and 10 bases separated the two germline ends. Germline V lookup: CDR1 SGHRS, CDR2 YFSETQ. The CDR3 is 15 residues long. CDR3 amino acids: CASSLEPAGSYEQYF. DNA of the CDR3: TGCGCCAGCAGCTTGGAACCAGCGGGCTCCTACGAGCAGTACTTC.

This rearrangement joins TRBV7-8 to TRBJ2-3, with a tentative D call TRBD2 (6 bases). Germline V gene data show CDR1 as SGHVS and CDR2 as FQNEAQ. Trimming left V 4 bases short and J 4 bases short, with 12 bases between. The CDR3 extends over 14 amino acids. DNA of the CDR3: TGTGCCAGCAGCTACTTAACTAGCCCAGATACGCAGTATTTT. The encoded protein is CASSYLTSPDTQYF.

CDR3: CASSVSQETQYF. CDR3 bases: TGTGCCAGCAGTGTATCGCAAGAGACCCAGTACTTC. This chain uses TRBV25-1 with TRBJ2-5; no clear D gene. Germline loops: CDR1 MGHDK, CDR2 SYGVNS. Trimming removed 4 bases from V and 2 bases from J, with 5 bases in between. This CDR3 is built from 12 residues.

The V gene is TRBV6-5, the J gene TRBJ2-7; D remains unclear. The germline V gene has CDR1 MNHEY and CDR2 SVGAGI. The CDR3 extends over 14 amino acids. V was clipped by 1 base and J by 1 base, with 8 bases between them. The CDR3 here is CASSYFGPSYEQYF. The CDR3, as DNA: TGTGCCAGCAGTTACTTTGGACCATCCTACGAGCAGTACTTC.

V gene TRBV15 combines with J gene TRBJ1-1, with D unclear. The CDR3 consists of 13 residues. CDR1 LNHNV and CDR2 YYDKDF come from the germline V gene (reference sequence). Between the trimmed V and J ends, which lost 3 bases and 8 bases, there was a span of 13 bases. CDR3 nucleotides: TGTGCCACCAGCAGTGGACTGGGTACGGAAGCTTTCTTT. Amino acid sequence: CATSSGLGTEAFF.

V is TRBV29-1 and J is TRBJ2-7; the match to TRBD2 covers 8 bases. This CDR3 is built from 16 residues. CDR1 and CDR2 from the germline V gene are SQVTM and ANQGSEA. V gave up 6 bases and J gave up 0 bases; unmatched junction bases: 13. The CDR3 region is CSVILTSGVSSYEQYF. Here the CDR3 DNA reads TGCAGCGTGATCTTAACTAGCGGTGTTAGCTCCTACGAGCAGTACTTC.

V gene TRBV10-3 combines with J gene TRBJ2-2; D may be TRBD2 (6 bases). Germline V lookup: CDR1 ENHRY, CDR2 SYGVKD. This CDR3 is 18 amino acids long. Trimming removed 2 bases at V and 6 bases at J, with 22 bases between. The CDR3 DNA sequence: TGTGCCATCAGTGAGCCCTCGGGACGGCGGGAAATCCCCGGGGAGCTGTTTTTT. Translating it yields CAISEPSGRREIPGELFF.

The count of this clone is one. CDR3 nucleotides: TGTGCCAGCAGCGGGGACAGGGTCGGCGAGCAGTACTTC. Its protein is CASSGDRVGEQYF. The chain employs TRBV13 and TRBJ2-7; 9 bases agree with TRBD1. The CDR3 extends over 13 amino acids. V shed 5 bases, J shed 6 bases, and the junction held 5 bases outside the gene matches. Germline V gene sequence: CDR1 PRHDT, CDR2 FYEKMQ (reference sequence).

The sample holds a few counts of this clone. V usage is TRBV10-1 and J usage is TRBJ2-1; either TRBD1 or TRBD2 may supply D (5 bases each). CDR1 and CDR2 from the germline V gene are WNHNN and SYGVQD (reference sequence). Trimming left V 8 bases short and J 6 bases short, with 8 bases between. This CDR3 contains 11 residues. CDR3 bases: TGCGCCAGCGGGGGTGGCAATGAGCAGTTCTTC. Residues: CASGGGNEQFF.

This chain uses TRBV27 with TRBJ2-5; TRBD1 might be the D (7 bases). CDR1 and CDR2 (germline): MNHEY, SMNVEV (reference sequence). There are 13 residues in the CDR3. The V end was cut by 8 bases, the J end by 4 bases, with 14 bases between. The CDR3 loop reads CASVEQGGETQYF. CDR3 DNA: TGTGCCAGCGTGGAGCAGGGGGGAGAGACCCAGTACTTC.

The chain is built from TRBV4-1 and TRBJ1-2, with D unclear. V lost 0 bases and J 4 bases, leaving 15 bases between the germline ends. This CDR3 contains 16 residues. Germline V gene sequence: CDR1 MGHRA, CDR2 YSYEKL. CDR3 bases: TGCGCCAGCAGCCAAGATTCCGCAGGACTGGGCTATGGCTACACCTTC. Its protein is CASSQDSAGLGYGYTF.

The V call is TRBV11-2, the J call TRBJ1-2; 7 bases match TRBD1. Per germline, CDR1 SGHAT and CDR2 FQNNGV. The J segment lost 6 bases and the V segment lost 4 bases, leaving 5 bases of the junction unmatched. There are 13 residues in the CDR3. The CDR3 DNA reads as TGTGCCAGCAGCTCCAACAGGGGAGATGGCTACACCTTC. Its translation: CASSSNRGDGYTF.

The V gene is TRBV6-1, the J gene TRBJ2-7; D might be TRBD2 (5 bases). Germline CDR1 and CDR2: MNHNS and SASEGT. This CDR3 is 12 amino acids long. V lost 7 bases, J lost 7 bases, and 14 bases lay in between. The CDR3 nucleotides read TGTGCCAGCACAACGATAACGGGGGAGCAGTACTTC. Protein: CASTTITGEQYF.

CDR3 loop: CAISGGRATDTQYF. The CDR3 DNA sequence: TGTGCCATCAGCGGCGGGAGGGCCACAGATACGCAGTATTTT. This chain joins TRBV10-3 and TRBJ2-3; 9 nucleotides match TRBD2. Looked up from germline, CDR1 is ENHRY and CDR2 is SYGVKD. The ends lost 6 bases at V and 2 bases at J; junction bases unmatched: 3. This CDR3 is built from 14 residues.

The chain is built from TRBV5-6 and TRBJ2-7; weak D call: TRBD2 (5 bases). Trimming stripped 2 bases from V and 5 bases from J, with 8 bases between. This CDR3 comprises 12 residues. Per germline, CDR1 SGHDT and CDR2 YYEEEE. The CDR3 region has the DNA TGTGCCAGCAGCTTTCGGGGAGACGAGCAGTACTTC. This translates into CASSFRGDEQYF.

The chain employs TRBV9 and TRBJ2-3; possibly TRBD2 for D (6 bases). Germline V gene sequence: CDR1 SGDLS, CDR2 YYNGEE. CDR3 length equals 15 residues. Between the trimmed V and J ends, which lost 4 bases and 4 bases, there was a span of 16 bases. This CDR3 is CASSLTTTGADTQYF. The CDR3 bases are TGTGCCAGCAGCCTGACGACGACGGGGGCAGATACGCAGTATTTT. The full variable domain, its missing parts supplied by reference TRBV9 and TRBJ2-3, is DSGVTQTPKHLITATGQRVTLRCSPRSGDLSVYWYQQSLDQGLQFLIQYYNGEERAKGNILERFSAQQFPDLHSELNLSSLELGDSALYFCASSLTTTGADTQYFGPGTRLTVL.

In DNA form, the CDR3 reads TGTGCCAGCAGCCTATTAGCGGGGGACGAAGAGCAGTACTTC. Its protein is CASSLLAGDEEQYF. The chain uses TRBV5-5 and TRBJ2-7, with TRBD2 identical over 9 bases. Germline V lookup: CDR1 SGHKS, CDR2 YYEKEE (reference sequence). The V gene end was trimmed by 4 bases and the J gene end by 7 bases; junction bases not matched to a gene: 9. The CDR3 contains 14 residues.

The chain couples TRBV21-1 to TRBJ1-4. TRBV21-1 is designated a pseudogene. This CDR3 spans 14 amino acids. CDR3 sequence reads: CASSPVPANEKLFF. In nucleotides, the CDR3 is TGTGCCAGCAGCCCGGTTCCGGCTAATGAAAAACTGTTTTTT.

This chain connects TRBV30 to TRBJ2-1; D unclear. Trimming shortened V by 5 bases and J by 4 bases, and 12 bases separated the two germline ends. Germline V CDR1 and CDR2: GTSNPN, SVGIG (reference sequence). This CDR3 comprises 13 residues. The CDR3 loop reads CAWWSERYNEQFF. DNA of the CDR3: TGTGCCTGGTGGAGCGAGAGATACAATGAGCAGTTCTTC.

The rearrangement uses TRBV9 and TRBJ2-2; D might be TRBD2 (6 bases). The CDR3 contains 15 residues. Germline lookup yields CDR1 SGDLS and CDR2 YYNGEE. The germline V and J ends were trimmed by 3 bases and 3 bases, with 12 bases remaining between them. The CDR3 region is CASSGRDGYTGELFF. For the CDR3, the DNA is TGTGCCAGCAGCGGGCGGGACGGTTACACCGGGGAGCTGTTTTTT.

The CDR3 DNA follows: TGTGCCAGCAGCCCCAGGGGGTTGGCCACTGAAGCTTTCTTT. It yields the protein CASSPRGLATEAFF. The V call is TRBV7-6, the J call TRBJ1-1; 7 positions match TRBD1. The germline gives CDR1 SGHVS, CDR2 FNYEAQ. Unmatched junction bases numbered 7, after V lost 5 bases and J lost 4 bases. The CDR3 loop spans 14 amino acids.

CDR3 protein: CASLLWTSGASANTGELFF. As DNA, the CDR3 is TGTGCCAGCCTACTCTGGACTAGCGGGGCAAGCGCGAACACCGGGGAGCTGTTTTTT. The rearrangement uses TRBV2 and TRBJ2-2; TRBD2 agrees at 12 bases. Germline trimming cut 8 bases from V and 0 bases from J; bases unmatched to any gene: 13. Per germline, CDR1 SNHLY and CDR2 FYNNEI. This CDR3 has 19 amino acids.